This TCR beta chain was recovered during a study of T cells in Graves' hyperthyroidism and ophthalmopathy (dated by TCRdb to about 2019). About the study as a whole: Peripheral blood was sampled at the time of initial diagnosis, prior to any treatment. An independent validation cohort of around 19 hyperthyroidism patients and 17 patients who later progressed to ophthalmopathy tested prospective prediction of ophthalmopathy. The paper describes TCR Vbeta CDR3 sequencing of 140 or so peripheral blood samples, made up of 40 to 45 ophthalmopathy patients, 70 to 75 hyperthyroidism patients and 17 progressor patients. A discovery cohort of 95 to 100 patients, 43 with Graves' ophthalmopathy and over 55 with stable Graves' hyperthyroidism, was used to find distinguishing TCR V-J signatures. After blood sampling, hyperthyroidism patients were treated with methimazole at a starting dose of 30 mg daily, and ophthalmopathy patients were treated with high-dose intravenous methylprednisolone. For training and testing, the 100 or so patients in the discovery cohort were randomly divided in a 7:3 ratio. In about 6 Graves' hyperthyroidism patients, the study also compared T-cell repertoires from thyroid tissue with T-cell repertoires from blood.

In the ophthalmopathy patients, disease was moderately to severely active, with a Clinical Activity Score of 3 or more, a NOSPECS grade of 4 or more, and a duration of less than 3 months. Patients with uncontrolled infections, other autoimmune diseases, pregnancy or lactation were excluded. Diagnoses relied on clinical symptoms, serum thyroxine and TRAb, thyroid ultrasound and orbital computed tomography. Ficoll-Paque density gradient centrifugation was used to isolate PBMCs from around 9.1 ml of fresh peripheral blood. Total RNA was extracted using Trizol reagent, and RNA quality was assessed on an Agilent 2100 Bioanalyzer. The TCR beta CDR3 regions were amplified from the RNA transcripts. The first round of RT-PCR for the TCR CDR3 was performed with the HTBI primer set and the Qiagen OneStep RT-PCR kit. A second multiplex PCR round built the libraries, followed by size selection and purification. The libraries were sequenced on an Illumina HiSeq2000 using paired-end 100 bp reads. The study's own analysis went as follows. SOAPnuke was used to process the raw data, with reads discarded if the reads contained adapters or uncalled bases, had a mean Phred below 15, or lacked an exact constant-primer or identifier match. COPE v1.2.5 was used to merge high-quality paired reads, and clonotypes were defined as unique nucleotide sequences. MiTCR v1.1 was used to align the clonotypes against IMGT TRBV, TRBD and TRBJ reference segments. The analysis included only V-J combinations with a frequency above 0.0001, which together covered 99% to 99.2% of the repertoires. A TCS score was defined as the ratio between F50 (clonal expansion) and ExV (chaos), using BLOSUM62-based TCRdist between CDR3 peptides within each V-J. Welch's t-statistics and random forest reduced around 550 V-J features to roughly 13, which were used in a naive Bayes classifier (R e1071). In TCRdb, the public reads were trimmed at Q25 with fastp and aligned with MiXCR, with productive beta chains retained. Each CDR3 protein gets just one entry, which takes the most common genes and DNA from the rows behind it. The V and J calls and clone size are TCRdb's, not the authors'. The table for this sample lists hundreds of thousands of distinct CDR3 sequences; about 15% of them were counted only once. Approximately 15% of the sample rests with the top ten.

A word on this clonotype: Its antigen is still unknown. Base-call qualities are not available, and no considerably larger clone is one nucleotide away.

Overall study outcomes, separate from this receptor: Most expanded thyroid clonotypes (frequency above 0.001) were also detected in blood, suggesting blood repertoires may reflect thyroid immune responses. A model built on a 13 V-J signature distinguished ophthalmopathy from stable hyperthyroidism, reaching 85% to 90% sensitivity and approximately 81% specificity in cross-validation and 80%/75% in testing. No statistical method was used to fix the sample size in advance, and group allocation was not hidden from the investigators. In validation, progression to ophthalmopathy was predicted by the model with 70.59% sensitivity and 72% to 85% specificity, a median of around 6.5 months before onset.

The CDR3 spans 13 residues, from the cysteine through the phenylalanine. CDR3 DNA is the only sequence kept; it has 39 bases, read in frame from the first base. In the germline V gene (reference sequence), CDR1 corresponds to SGHKS and CDR2 to YYEKEE. The trim is 4 bases for V and 2 bases for J, with a gap of 10 bases between the germline ends. The V and J segments used are TRBV5-5 and TRBJ2-7, with the D segment identity uncertain. This receptor was identified in a woman aged 18-35 years with Graves' ophthalmopathy. Sequencing was carried out using blood. The CDR3 is CASSKWTAYEQYF. The DNA is as follows: TGTGCCAGCAGCAAATGGACGGCCTACGAGCAGTACTTC.